This is a list of T cell receptor beta chains from one sample in a study of cytomegalovirus exposure and HLA in healthy donors. Method: immunoSEQ multiplex PCR; TCRdb's copy keeps in-frame clones and lacks some. The table lists 200,000 to 300,000 clones, around 80% of them singletons. The source material was PBMCs. The receptors originated from a woman aged 55-70 years in good health and CMV-seropositive. CDR3s include the opening cysteine and the closing phenylalanine or tryptophan. D genes are given only for firm matches. Size values are once, few and many counts, or a class for expanded clones, and some rows have none.

j_call clone_size v_call d_call cdr3_nt cdr3_aa
TRBJ2-7 - TRBV28 TRBD2 TGTGCCAGCAGTGCCGCCGGGACTAGCGGGAGGAAGGACGAGCAGTACTTC CASSAAGTSGRKDEQYF
TRBJ2-3 - TRBV7-3 - TGTGCCAGCAGCTCCATACAGGGTAAGATTAATCCAGATACGCAGTATTTT CASSSIQGKINPDTQYF
TRBJ2-5 - TRBV5-1 - TGCGCCAGCAGCTTTACAGAGGGAGAGACCCAGTACTTC CASSFTEGETQYF
TRBJ2-5 - TRBV2 - TGTGCCAGGGGGGCCCCTGTTCAAGAGACCCAGTACTTC CARGAPVQETQYF
TRBJ2-7 few TRBV5-1 TRBD2 TGCGCCAGCACCCCGGGGGGGGGCTACGAGCAGTACTTC CASTPGGGYEQYF
TRBJ2-7 - TRBV25-1 TRBD2 TGTGCCAGCAGTGGGGGACTAGCGGGAGGGTACGAGCAGTACTTC CASSGGLAGGYEQYF
TRBJ2-7 - TRBV29-1 TRBD1 TGCAGCGTTGAGGGACAGGACTCCTACGAGCAGTACTTC CSVEGQDSYEQYF
TRBJ1-1 - TRBV6-1 - TGTGCCAGCAGTGAAGGATGGGGGGTGAACACTGAAGCTTTCTTT CASSEGWGVNTEAFF
TRBJ1-2 - TRBV27 TRBD1 TGTGCCAGCAGTCCTACCTATGCATACAGGGGGCCTGGCTACACCTTC CASSPTYAYRGPGYTF
TRBJ1-1 once TRBV28 - TGTGCCAGCAGTTTAGGCTCTGCCGGGTCGAACACTGAAGCTTTCTTT CASSLGSAGSNTEAFF
TRBJ1-2 few TRBV13 TRBD1 TGTGCCAGCAGCTTACAGGGGACAGGGGTCTATGGCTACACCTTC CASSLQGTGVYGYTF
TRBJ2-4 - TRBV4-1 - TGCGCCAGCAGCCTGGCGGGGAGTAAATTAGTGGGCAAAAACATTCAGTACTTC CASSLAGSKLVGKNIQYF
TRBJ2-7 - TRBV2 TRBD2 TGTGCCAGCAGTGAACCCGGGACTAGCAAGGGTAAGGCCTCCTACGAGCAGTACTTC CASSEPGTSKGKASYEQYF
TRBJ2-5 - TRBV7-9 TRBD1 TGTGCCAGCGTGACAGGGGGGGCAGAGACCCAGTACTTC CASVTGGAETQYF
TRBJ2-7 - TRBV6-6 - TGTGCCAGCAGTACGTACAGGACCGGAGGGGAGCAGTACTTC CASSTYRTGGEQYF
TRBJ2-1 - TRBV5-1 - TGCGCCAGCAGCCAGGACGAGGGTTACAATGAGCAGTTCTTC CASSQDEGYNEQFF
TRBJ1-1 - TRBV9 - TGTGCCAGCAGCGACGGAGGGGGGGGCTCTGGGTTCACTGAAGCTTTCTTT CASSDGGGGSGFTEAFF
TRBJ1-2 - TRBV6-5 TRBD1 TGTGCCAGCAGTTACTCGACAGGGCCTTTCTATGGCTACACCTTC CASSYSTGPFYGYTF
TRBJ2-7 - TRBV2 TRBD2 TGTGCCAGCAGTGGGCAAGCGGGAGCCGTAATAGGGCAGTACTTC CASSGQAGAVIGQYF
TRBJ1-1 - TRBV2 - TGTGCCAGCAGTGAGACAGGCACTGAAGCTTTCTTT CASSETGTEAFF
TRBJ1-1 few TRBV28 - TGTGCCAGCATCAGGTGGAGGGGTGACACTGAAGCTTTCTTT CASIRWRGDTEAFF
TRBJ2-2 - TRBV5-6 TRBD2 TGTGCCAGCAGCCCGGGACTAAACACCGGGGGGCTGTTTTTT CASSPGLNTGGLFF
TRBJ2-1 - TRBV10-2 TRBD2 TGCGCCAGTAAGCGGGACCTCTCCTACAATGAGCAGTTCTTC CASKRDLSYNEQFF
TRBJ1-5 - TRBV6-1 TRBD1 TGTGCCAGCAGTGAGACAGGGGATCAGCCCCAGCATTTT CASSETGDQPQHF
TRBJ2-7 once TRBV5-1 TRBD1 TGCGCCAGCAGCTTGGGGGACAGGGAAGGGCAGTACTTC CASSLGDREGQYF
TRBJ2-1 once TRBV19 - TGTGCCAGTAGTATCTCACGGGAGAACTACAATGAGCAGTTCTTC CASSISRENYNEQFF
TRBJ2-3 - TRBV21-1 - TGTGCCAGCAGAGATGTACTAGCGAATTACACAGATACGCAGTATTTT CASRDVLANYTDTQYF
TRBJ2-7 once TRBV7-9 TRBD2 TGTGCCAGCAGTTCGGGACTAGCGAACTACGAGCAGTACTTC CASSSGLANYEQYF
TRBJ2-2 - TRBV6-1 - TGTGCCAGCAGTGAAAGGACAGCCGCGGGCACCGGGGAGCTGTTTTTT CASSERTAAGTGELFF
TRBJ1-4 - TRBV5-6 - TGTGCCAGCAGCTCCCTTGTTCGCAGGGCCTTTTGGGAAAAACTGTTTTTT CASSSLVRRAFWEKLFF
TRBJ1-5 - TRBV27 - TGTGCCAGCAGTTCATACAGGGCTAATCAGCCCCAGCATTTT CASSSYRANQPQHF
TRBJ1-1 - TRBV29-1 TRBD1 TGCAGCGTTGGAGCGTCGGGACAGCTACCTGAAGCTTTCTTT CSVGASGQLPEAFF
TRBJ2-3 few TRBV29-1 TRBD2 TGCAGCGTTGAAGTCGCCTCGGCAAGCGGGAGTTTAAGCGAGACAGATACGCAGTATTTT CSVEVASASGSLSETDTQYF
TRBJ1-2 - TRBV5-1 TRBD1 TGCGCCAGCAGCCCACCGACAGGGTATGGCTACACCTTC CASSPPTGYGYTF
TRBJ1-4 - TRBV7-9 TRBD1 TGTGCCAGCAGCTTAGCTAGGGGGCGCAGGGCTAATGAAAAACTGTTTTTT CASSLARGRRANEKLFF
TRBJ1-2 - TRBV18 - TGTGCCAGCTCACCTACGGTGGGTTTAGCGGGCTATGGCTACACCTTC CASSPTVGLAGYGYTF
TRBJ2-7 - TRBV27 - TGTGCCAGCAGTCCCATCCCGGGTGCGACTGTGACCTACGAGCAGTACTTC CASSPIPGATVTYEQYF
TRBJ1-2 - TRBV30 - TGTGCCTGGAGTCCCACAGGGAACTATGGCTACACCTTC CAWSPTGNYGYTF
TRBJ2-7 few TRBV7-9 - TGTTCCAGCAGCTTCAGGGTCTCCTACGAGCAGTACTTC CSSSFRVSYEQYF
TRBJ2-3 - TRBV5-1 TRBD2 TGCGCCAGCAGCTATGGACTAAGCGGGACGACAGATACGCAGTATTTT CASSYGLSGTTDTQYF
TRBJ2-1 - TRBV5-6 TRBD2 TGTGCCAGCAGTCCCGGACTAGCGGCCCCCTGGGGGGAGCAGTTCTTC CASSPGLAAPWGEQFF
TRBJ2-2 - TRBV5-1 TRBD2 TGCGCCAGCAGCTCTAGCGGGAGGGCCGGTTCCGGGGAGCTGTTTTTT CASSSSGRAGSGELFF
TRBJ2-3 - TRBV5-1 - TGCGCCAGCAGCTCGGGCCCCCCGGAGCGGACGCAGTATTTT CASSSGPPERTQYF
TRBJ2-5 once TRBV14 - TGTGCCAGTAGCCCCGGGAGCAGGGGGGAAGAGACCCAGTACTTC CASSPGSRGEETQYF
TRBJ2-7 - TRBV28 TRBD1 TGTGCCAGCAGTTCCCTTTGGGACAGAGCCTACGAGCAGTACTTC CASSSLWDRAYEQYF